This TCR beta chain is from a study of OX40 agonist ivuxolimab in advanced cancers. Study-wide background: At 0.01 to 10 mg/kg, ivuxolimab was administered intravenously to patients every 2 weeks. Patients were under 90% male with ages about 23 to 80, mean approximately 62. Three individuals attained partial responses, comprising one hepatocellular carcinoma case and two cutaneous melanoma cases.

Repertoires were generated with immunoSEQ multiplex PCR, while TCRdb's copy carries only in-frame clones and drops some. The sample lists roughly 26,000 clones, about 90% occurring once. CDR3 length: 15 residues. CDR1 and CDR2 (germline): MNHNS, SASEGT. The J segment lost 2 bases and the V segment lost 2 bases, leaving 0 bases of the junction unmatched. This clone occurred a few times. Systemic immunosuppression or a history of autoimmune disease excluded patients. The TCR sequence derives from an adult with an advanced solid tumor such as melanoma, head and neck, liver or kidney cancer. Sequencing used CD4+ or CD8+ T cells sorted from blood, obtained in a trial of the OX40 agonist ivuxolimab. This chain connects TRBV6-1 to TRBJ2-5; 12 nucleotides line up with TRBD2. The CDR3 coding sequence is TGTGCCAGCAGTGAACTAGCGGGGGGGCAAGAGACCCAGTACTTC. Translated: CASSELAGGQETQYF.